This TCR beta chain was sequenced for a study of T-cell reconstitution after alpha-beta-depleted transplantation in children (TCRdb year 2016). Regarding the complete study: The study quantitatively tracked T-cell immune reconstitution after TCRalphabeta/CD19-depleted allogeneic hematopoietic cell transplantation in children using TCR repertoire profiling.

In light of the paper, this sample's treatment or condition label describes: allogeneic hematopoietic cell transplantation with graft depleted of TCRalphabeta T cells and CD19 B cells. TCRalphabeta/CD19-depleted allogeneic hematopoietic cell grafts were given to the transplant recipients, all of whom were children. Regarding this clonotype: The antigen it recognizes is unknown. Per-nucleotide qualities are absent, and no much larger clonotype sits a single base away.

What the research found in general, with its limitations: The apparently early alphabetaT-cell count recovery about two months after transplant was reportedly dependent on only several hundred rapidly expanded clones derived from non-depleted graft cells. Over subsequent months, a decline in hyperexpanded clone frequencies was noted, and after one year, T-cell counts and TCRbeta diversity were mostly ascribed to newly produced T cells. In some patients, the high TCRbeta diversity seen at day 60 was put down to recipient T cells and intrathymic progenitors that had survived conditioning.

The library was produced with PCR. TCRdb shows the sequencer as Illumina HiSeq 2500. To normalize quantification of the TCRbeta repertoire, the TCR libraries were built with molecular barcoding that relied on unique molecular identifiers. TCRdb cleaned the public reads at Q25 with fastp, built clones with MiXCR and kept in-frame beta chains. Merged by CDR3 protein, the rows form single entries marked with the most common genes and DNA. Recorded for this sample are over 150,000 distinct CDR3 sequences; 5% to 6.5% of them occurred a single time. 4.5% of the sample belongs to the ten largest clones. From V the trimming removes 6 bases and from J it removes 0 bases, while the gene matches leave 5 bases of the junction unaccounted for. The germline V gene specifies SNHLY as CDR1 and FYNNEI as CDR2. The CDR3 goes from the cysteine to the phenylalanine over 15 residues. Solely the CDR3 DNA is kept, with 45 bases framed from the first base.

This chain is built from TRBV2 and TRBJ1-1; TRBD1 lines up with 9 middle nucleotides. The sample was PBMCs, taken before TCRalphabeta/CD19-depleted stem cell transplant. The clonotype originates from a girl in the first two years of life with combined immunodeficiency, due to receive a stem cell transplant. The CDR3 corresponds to CASSGGDRVNTEAFF. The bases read TGTGCCAGCAGCGGGGGGGACAGGGTGAACACTGAAGCTTTCTTT.